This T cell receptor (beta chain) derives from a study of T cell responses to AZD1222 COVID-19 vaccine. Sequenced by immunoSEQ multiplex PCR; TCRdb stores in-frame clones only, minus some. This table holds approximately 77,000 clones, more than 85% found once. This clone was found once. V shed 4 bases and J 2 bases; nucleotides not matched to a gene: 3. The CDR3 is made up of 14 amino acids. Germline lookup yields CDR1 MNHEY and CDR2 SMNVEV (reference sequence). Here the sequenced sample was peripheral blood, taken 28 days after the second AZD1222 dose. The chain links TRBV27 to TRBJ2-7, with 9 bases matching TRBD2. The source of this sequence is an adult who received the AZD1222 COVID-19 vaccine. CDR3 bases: TGTGCCAGCAGTTCTGCGGGAGGGCCCTACGAGCAGTACTTC. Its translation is CASSSAGGPYEQYF.